The 30 T cell receptor beta chains given below trace back to one sample, sequenced in a study of blood T cells in healthy people across ages. With a J-beta primer mix and a sample-barcoded 5' primer, a second PCR ran roughly 7 to 11 cycles. TCRdb re-called the 5' RACE reads through MiXCR, storing one row per CDR3 protein. The sample includes more than 550,000 distinct CDR3 sequences, about 24% of them seen just once. Input material: blood. The receptors derive from a man in his 70s in good health.

This clonotype was seen a handful of times. This sequence joins TRBV5-4 and TRBJ2-5; D uncertain. The J call may be faulty, since TRBJ2-1 better matches the DNA end. This CDR3 is 12 amino acids long. The germline V gene encodes CDR1 SGHNT and CDR2 YYREEE (reference sequence). CDR3 coding DNA: TGTGCCAGCAGCTTAGGAATCTATGAGCAGTTCTTC. Translation gives CASSLGIYEQFF.

This rearrangement joins TRBV2 to TRBJ2-7; no firm D call. This CDR3 spans 12 amino acids. The V gene's germline CDR1 is SNHLY and CDR2 FYNNEI. Between the trimmed V and J ends, which lost 6 bases and 6 bases, there was a span of 12 bases. This CDR3 reads CASSLTRFEQYF. CDR3 DNA: TGTGCCAGCAGCCTGACCAGGTTCGAGCAGTACTTC.

The chain employs TRBV20-1 and TRBJ2-3; 11 positions match TRBD2. Germline assignment: CDR1 DFQATT and CDR2 SNEGSKA (reference sequence). Trimming cost V 5 bases and J 4 bases; bases outside gene matches: 5. This CDR3 region has 14 residues. CDR3 in DNA: TGCAGTGCTTTCCCGGGACTAGCGGCAGATACGCAGTATTTT. Translated, it gives CSAFPGLAADTQYF.

This clonotype has only a few counts. The V and J genes are TRBV28 and TRBJ2-7; the match to TRBD1 covers 9 bases. There are 14 residues in the CDR3. CDR1 and CDR2 (germline): MDHEN, SYDVKM. The V and J ends lost 5 bases and 4 bases, in that order; junction bases with no gene match: 6. The CDR3 nucleotides are TGTGCCAGCAGTCCTACAGGGGGCCCGTACGAGCAGTACTTC. Its translation: CASSPTGGPYEQYF.

The chain recombines TRBV12-3 or TRBV12-4 with TRBJ1-1; D uncertain. This CDR3 comprises 14 residues. The CDR3 sequence is CTNSLRRENTEAFF. CDR3 nucleotide sequence: TGTACCAACAGTTTGAGACGGGAGAACACTGAAGCTTTCTTT.

This clonotype was detected only a few times. The chain is built from TRBV20-1 and TRBJ2-2; 14 bases map to TRBD2. This CDR3 comprises 16 residues. The junction had 2 bases not matched to a gene; V was cut back by 4 bases and J by 1 base. CDR1 is DFQATT and CDR2 is SNEGSKA in the germline V gene (reference sequence). CDR3 bases: TGCAGTGCTATTGGACTAGCGGGAGGGAACACCGGGGAGCTGTTTTTT. The encoded protein is CSAIGLAGGNTGELFF.

This clonotype was detected ten times or more. The chain has TRBV7-9 and TRBJ2-1; D is unresolved. Germline values: CDR1 SEHNR, CDR2 FQNEAQ (reference sequence). The V and J ends lost 0 bases and 10 bases respectively, with 4 bases between them. This CDR3 comprises 11 residues. The DNA of the CDR3 is TGTGCCAGCAGCTTAGCAGGGGAGCAGTTCTTC. The encoded protein is CASSLAGEQFF.

This clonotype was seen a few times. V usage is TRBV15 and J usage is TRBJ2-3, with a possible D match to TRBD1 (6 bases). The V end was cut by 4 bases, the J end by 2 bases, with 10 bases between. The CDR3 is 14 residues long. Germline values: CDR1 LNHNV, CDR2 YYDKDF (reference sequence). This CDR3 is CATSTGQYTDTQYF. The CDR3 DNA reads as TGTGCCACCAGCACCGGACAGTACACAGATACGCAGTATTTT.

Remarks on this clonotype: Germline is not matched at one junction end, which may reflect a read error. The V call is TRBV29-1, the J call TRBJ2-2; 11 nucleotides line up with TRBD2. The germline V gene has CDR1 SQVTM and CDR2 ANQGSEA. This CDR3 is built from 15 residues. CDR3 protein: CGVLTSGTGTGELFF. The CDR3 region has the DNA TGCGGCGTTTTGACTAGCGGGACGGGCACCGGGGAGCTGTTTTTT.

V and J are TRBV6-5 and TRBJ1-5; D perhaps matches TRBD1 (5 bases). Germline V gene data show CDR1 as MNHEY and CDR2 as SVGAGI. This CDR3 is 14 amino acids long. V was trimmed by 6 bases and J by 6 bases, leaving 15 bases between them. The CDR3 sequence: CASRPGGAGQPQHF. In nucleotides, the CDR3 is TGTGCCAGCAGACCTGGAGGGGCCGGTCAGCCCCAGCATTTT.

This chain connects TRBV2 to TRBJ1-4; D might be TRBD1 (5 bases). Germline values: CDR1 SNHLY, CDR2 FYNNEI. V shed 4 bases and J shed 8 bases, with 11 bases lying between them. The CDR3 consists of 13 residues. CDR3 region: CASSGRGGEKLFF. The DNA of the CDR3 is TGTGCCAGCAGTGGGAGGGGAGGAGAAAAACTGTTTTTT.

This clonotype has only a few counts. The chain has TRBV9 and TRBJ2-3; tentative D call: TRBD1 (5 bases). The CDR3 is 14 amino acids. V was cut by 3 bases and J by 7 bases, with 15 bases left in between. Germline V lookup: CDR1 SGDLS, CDR2 YYNGEE. The CDR3 bases are TGTGCCAGCAGCGCCAGGACACTGGTTCATACGCAGTATTTT. Protein sequence: CASSARTLVHTQYF.

This clonotype was seen a handful of times. The chain couples TRBV27 to TRBJ2-2, with D hard to call. V dropped 4 bases and J dropped 4 bases, with 7 bases sitting between them. CDR3 length: 13 amino acids. Per the germline V gene, CDR1 is MNHEY and CDR2 is SMNVEV (reference sequence). This chain's CDR3 is CASSSQTTGELFF. The CDR3 DNA sequence: TGTGCCAGCAGTTCACAAACCACCGGGGAGCTGTTTTTT.

J is TRBJ2-3 and V is TRBV5-4; 11 bases are a match to TRBD2. Germline CDR1 SGHNT, CDR2 YYREEE (reference sequence). The V segment lost 1 base and the J segment 6 bases; nucleotides outside the gene matches: 10. CDR3 size: 17 residues. The CDR3 region is CASSLSASGGPRDTQYF. In DNA form, the CDR3 reads TGTGCCAGCAGCTTGAGTGCTAGCGGGGGGCCCAGGGATACGCAGTATTTT. Looking up the rest from reference TRBV5-4 and TRBJ2-3 gives the full variable domain: ETGVTQSPTHLIKTRGQQVTLRCSSQSGHNTVSWYQQALGQGPQFIFQYYREEENGRGNFPPRFSGLQFPNYSSELNVNALELDDSALYLCASSLSASGGPRDTQYFGPGTRLTVL.

This clonotype has just a few counts. The chain's CDR3 is CASSLWGSAFF. The DNA for the CDR3 is TGTGCCAGCAGTTTATGGGGGTCAGCTTTCTTT. The V and J genes are TRBV12-3 or TRBV12-4 and TRBJ1-1; D is perhaps TRBD1 (5 bases). The V end was cut by 2 bases, the J end by 10 bases, with 8 bases between. This CDR3 region has 11 residues.

The chain couples TRBV18 to TRBJ2-5; D gene ambiguous. V was pared by 2 bases and J by 0 bases, with 7 bases between. CDR3 size: 14 residues. CDR1 KGHSH and CDR2 LQKENI come from the germline V gene. CDR3 residues: CASSPVSYQETQYF. CDR3 DNA sequence: TGTGCCAGCTCACCAGTGTCTTACCAAGAGACCCAGTACTTC.

This clonotype has more than one count but fewer than ten. V usage is TRBV12-3 or TRBV12-4 and J usage is TRBJ2-3; D is uncertain. This CDR3 region has 14 residues. Trimming pared 6 bases from V and 0 bases from J, leaving 10 bases between. The DNA for the CDR3 is TGTGCCAGCAGGTGGGCCAGGAGCACAGATACGCAGTATTTT. Translating gives CASRWARSTDTQYF.

This clonotype was observed at least ten times. The DNA for the CDR3 is TGCAGTGCTAAGGGCAGCCTGAACACTGAAGCTTTCTTT. Its protein is CSAKGSLNTEAFF. The V call is TRBV20-1, the J call TRBJ1-1; D not certain. The germline V and J ends were trimmed by 4 bases and 0 bases, with 9 bases remaining between them. The CDR3 is 13 amino acids. From germline, CDR1 is DFQATT and CDR2 SNEGSKA (reference sequence).

The chain carries TRBV12-3 or TRBV12-4 and TRBJ2-1; no reliable D call. The CDR3 runs to 13 residues. Trimming removed 3 bases from V and 8 bases from J, with 11 bases in between. This CDR3 is CASSFRRRDEQFF. The CDR3 DNA follows: TGTGCCAGCAGTTTCAGGCGACGGGATGAGCAGTTCTTC.

A few counts support this clonotype. This chain joins TRBV28 and TRBJ1-1; TRBD1 might be the D (5 bases). V shed 6 bases and J shed 0 bases, with 8 bases lying between them. The germline V gene encodes CDR1 MDHEN and CDR2 SYDVKM. This CDR3 region has 13 residues. CDR3 DNA sequence: TGTGCCAGCAGGTGGGGGATGAACACTGAAGCTTTCTTT. Amino acid sequence: CASRWGMNTEAFF.

This clonotype came up a few times. The chain combines TRBV11-2 with TRBJ2-5, with D possibly being TRBD1 (6 bases). V was shortened by 5 bases and J by 0 bases, with 7 bases between the two germline ends. This CDR3 contains 13 residues. CDR1 and CDR2 from the germline V gene are SGHAT and FQNNGV. The CDR3 nucleotides read TGTGCCAGCAGCGGACAGCACCAAGAGACCCAGTACTTC. Protein product: CASSGQHQETQYF.

The chain carries TRBV5-1 and TRBJ2-5; the match to TRBD2 covers 10 bases. The CDR3 totals 15 residues. V dropped 7 bases and J dropped 5; count of bases not matched to a gene: 11. Germline-derived CDR1 and CDR2 are SGHRS and YFSETQ. The CDR3 spells CASGSSGSVRETQYF. DNA of the CDR3: TGCGCCAGCGGCTCTAGCGGGAGTGTCCGGGAGACCCAGTACTTC.

This clonotype was detected only a few times. The chain joins TRBV5-6 to TRBJ2-3, with D possibly called TRBD1 or TRBD2 (5 bases each). The V gene's germline CDR1 is SGHDT and CDR2 YYEEEE. Trimming removed 4 bases at V and 14 bases at J, with 17 bases between. This CDR3 region has 12 residues. As DNA, the CDR3 is TGTGCCAGCAGCCTGGGACCCCTGACATGGTATTTT. Its protein product is CASSLGPLTWYF.

CDR3 residues: CASSLTSSRETQYF. In DNA form, the CDR3 reads TGTGCCAGCAGCTTAACTAGCTCCCGAGAGACCCAGTACTTC. V is TRBV7-3 and J is TRBJ2-5; D gene unclear. The CDR3 contains 14 residues. Germline lookup yields CDR1 SGHTA and CDR2 FQGTGA. Trimming took 0 bases from V and 4 from J, leaving 9 bases between them. The complete variable domain, with remaining parts taken from reference TRBV7-3 and TRBJ2-5, reads GAGVSQTPSNKVTEKGKYVELRCDPISGHTALYWYRQSLGQGPEFLIYFQGTGAADDSGLPNDRFFAVRPEGSVSTLKIQRTERGDSAVYLCASSLTSSRETQYFGPGTRLLVL.

The rearrangement uses TRBV28 and TRBJ2-4; D gene unclear. V was clipped by 5 bases and J by 7 bases, with 15 bases between them. Germline-derived CDR1 and CDR2 are MDHEN and SYDVKM. The CDR3 sequence is 14 residues long. CDR3 sequence reads: CASSPSGRSNIQYF. CDR3 coding DNA: TGTGCCAGCAGTCCAAGTGGTCGATCTAACATTCAGTACTTC.

The V gene is TRBV6-1, the J gene TRBJ1-3; D is ambiguous. Germline loops: CDR1 MNHNS, CDR2 SASEGT. Trimming took 1 base from V and 0 from J, leaving 13 bases between them. The CDR3 consists of 17 residues. The CDR3 here is CASSEGETRHSGNTIYF. As DNA, the CDR3 is TGTGCCAGCAGTGAAGGTGAGACGCGACACTCTGGAAACACCATATATTTT.

The gene calls are TRBV29-1 and TRBJ2-4; D remains unclear. The germline V gene encodes CDR1 SQVTM and CDR2 ANQGSEA. The V and J ends lost 2 bases and 5 bases respectively, with 10 bases between them. CDR3 length: 13 residues. The CDR3 DNA reads as TGCAGCGTTGAATTTGGCGGAGAAAACATTCAGTACTTC. This encodes CSVEFGGENIQYF. The whole variable domain, filled in from reference TRBV29-1 and TRBJ2-4, reads SAVISQKPSRDICQRGTSLTIQCQVDSQVTMMFWYRQQPGQSLTLIATANQGSEATYESGFVIDKFPISRPNLTFSTLTVSNMSPEDSSIYLCSVEFGGENIQYFGAGTRLSVL.

This clonotype appeared a few times. The J gene is TRBJ2-3, the V gene TRBV5-1; D remains unclear. V shed 2 bases and J shed 2 bases, with 12 bases lying between them. The germline V gene encodes CDR1 SGHRS and CDR2 YFSETQ. This CDR3 region has 15 residues. CDR3 bases: TGCGCCAGCAGCTTCAGCGAACCGGACACAGATACGCAGTATTTT. Protein sequence: CASSFSEPDTDTQYF.

This clonotype came up many times. V gene TRBV6-6 combines with J gene TRBJ1-2; D ambiguous. This CDR3 has 11 residues. CDR1 and CDR2 (germline): MNHNY, SVGAGI (reference sequence). Trimming took 2 bases from V and 8 from J, leaving 6 bases between them. In nucleotides, the CDR3 is TGTGCCAGCAGTTACCCCAGGGGCTACACCTTC. Its protein is CASSYPRGYTF.

This clonotype has just a few counts. V usage is TRBV18 and J usage is TRBJ2-5; TRBD2 might be the D (5 bases). The CDR3 is 14 amino acids. CDR1 KGHSH and CDR2 LQKENI come from the germline V gene. Deletions cut 2 bases from V and 2 bases from J, with 9 bases between. CDR3 sequence (DNA): TGTGCCAGCTCACCAACGAGGGTACAAGAGACCCAGTACTTC. Its protein is CASSPTRVQETQYF.